The following is a TCR beta chain sequence with its context. Its antigen is still unknown. This record comes from a study of cytomegalovirus exposure and HLA in healthy donors. Study-level points and caveats: In a later analysis, productive TCRs from donors in an Asian-associated ancestry cluster reportedly carried fewer N-insertions than the cohort mean. An analysis was carried out at a later point. It showed that HLA-associated TCR beta chains were more clonally expanded than equally common non-associated chains. TCR sequences were mostly rare, though some public TCRs occurred in many donors. The authors reported that TCR beta sequences could predict HLA-A and HLA-B alleles. These predictions were accurate for most subjects in the first cohort.

60 Vbeta and 13 Jbeta primers were used in PCR. Some clones are missing from TCRdb's copy, which holds only in-frame ones; the method was immunoSEQ multiplex PCR. The sample lists approximately 190,000 clones; 12% were seen once. The sample was PBMCs. The TCR originated in a man aged 50 to 59 in good health and CMV-seropositive.

CDR3 in DNA: TGTGCCTGGAGTGTAAGTTTCAGGGGTGACACTGAAGCTTTCTTT. Translated, it gives CAWSVSFRGDTEAFF. V and J are TRBV30 and TRBJ1-1, with D possibly TRBD1 on 6 matching bases. The CDR3 extends over 15 amino acids. V was pared by 0 bases and J by 3 bases, with 14 bases between. The germline gives CDR1 GTSNPN, CDR2 SVGIG (reference sequence).